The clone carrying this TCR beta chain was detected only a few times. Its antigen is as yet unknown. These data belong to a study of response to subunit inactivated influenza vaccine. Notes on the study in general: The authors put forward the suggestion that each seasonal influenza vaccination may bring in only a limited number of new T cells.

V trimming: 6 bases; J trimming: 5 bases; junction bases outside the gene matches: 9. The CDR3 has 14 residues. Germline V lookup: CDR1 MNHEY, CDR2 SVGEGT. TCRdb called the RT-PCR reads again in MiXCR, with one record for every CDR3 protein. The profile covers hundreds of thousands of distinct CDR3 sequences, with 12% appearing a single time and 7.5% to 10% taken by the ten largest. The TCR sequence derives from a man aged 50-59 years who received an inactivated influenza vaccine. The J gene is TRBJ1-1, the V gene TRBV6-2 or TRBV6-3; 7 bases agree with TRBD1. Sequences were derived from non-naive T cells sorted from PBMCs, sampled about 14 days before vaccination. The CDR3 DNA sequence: TGTGCCAGCAGAAACACAGGGGCTGGGACTGAAGCTTTCTTT. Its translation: CASRNTGAGTEAFF.